What follows describes a single T cell receptor beta chain. Its antigen is still unknown. Primers: 60 Vbeta forward and 13 Jbeta reverse. Clones were sequenced by immunoSEQ multiplex PCR, and TCRdb holds only the in-frame ones, with some missing. The repertoire holds 250,000 or so clones, nearly 95% seen once, with 1.7% in the top ten. These data come from a study of cytomegalovirus exposure and HLA in healthy donors. About the research overall: Approximately 80 million unique TCRs from HLA-typed donors were held in an early data release. General study results and limits: The authors later found TCR association rates varying by HLA locus, with DRB1 most and HLA-C fewest.

CDR1 is KGHSH, CDR2 LQKENI, per germline. Trimming took 5 bases from V and 6 from J; bases not matched to a gene: 5. There are 13 residues in the CDR3. The clonotype originates from a girl aged 2 to 10 in good health and CMV-seronegative. The sequencing input was PBMCs. The chain recombines TRBV18 with TRBJ2-3; 7 nucleotides line up with TRBD1. CDR3 region: CASSDTGADTQYF. The CDR3 DNA reads as TGTGCCAGCTCAGATACAGGGGCGGATACGCAGTATTTT.